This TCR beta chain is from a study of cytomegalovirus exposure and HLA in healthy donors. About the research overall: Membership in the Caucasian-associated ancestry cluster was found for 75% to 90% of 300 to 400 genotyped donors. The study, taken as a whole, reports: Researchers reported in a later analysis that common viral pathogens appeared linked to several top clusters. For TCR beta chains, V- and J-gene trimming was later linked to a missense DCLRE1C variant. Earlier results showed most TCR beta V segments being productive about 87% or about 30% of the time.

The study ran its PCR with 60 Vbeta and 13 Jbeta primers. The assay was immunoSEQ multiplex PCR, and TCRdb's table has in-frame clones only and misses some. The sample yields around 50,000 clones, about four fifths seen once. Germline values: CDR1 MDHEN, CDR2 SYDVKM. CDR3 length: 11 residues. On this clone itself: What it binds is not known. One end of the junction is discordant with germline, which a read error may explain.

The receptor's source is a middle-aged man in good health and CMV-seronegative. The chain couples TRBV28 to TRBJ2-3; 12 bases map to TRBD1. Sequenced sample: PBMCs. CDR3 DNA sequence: TGTGCCAGCCGGGACAGGGGGCGCACGAATTTT. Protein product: CASRDRGRTNF.